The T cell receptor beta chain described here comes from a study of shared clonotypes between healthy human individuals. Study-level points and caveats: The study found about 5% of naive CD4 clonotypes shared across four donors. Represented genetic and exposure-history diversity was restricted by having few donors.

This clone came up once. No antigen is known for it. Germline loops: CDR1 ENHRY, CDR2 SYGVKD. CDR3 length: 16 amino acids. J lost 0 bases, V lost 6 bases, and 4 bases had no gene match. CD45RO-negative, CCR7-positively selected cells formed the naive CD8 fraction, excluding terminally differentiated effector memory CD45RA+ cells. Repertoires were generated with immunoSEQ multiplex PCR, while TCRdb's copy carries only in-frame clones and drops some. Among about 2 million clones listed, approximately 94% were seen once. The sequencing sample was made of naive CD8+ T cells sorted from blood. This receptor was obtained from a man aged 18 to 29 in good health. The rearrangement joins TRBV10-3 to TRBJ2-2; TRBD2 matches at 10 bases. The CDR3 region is CAISPTSGTNTGELFF. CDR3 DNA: TGTGCCATCAGCCCCACTAGCGGGACGAACACCGGGGAGCTGTTTTTT.